The sequence of this T cell receptor (beta chain) was determined in a study of TIL therapy for anti-PD-1-resistant metastatic lung cancer. The libraries were made with immunoSEQ v3. Produced via immunoSEQ multiplex PCR; TCRdb's table is partial and in-frame only. The sample gives about 52,000 clones, around 80% of which show up once; about 5% is in the top ten. The CDR3 length is 12 residues. V gave up 6 bases and J gave up 1 base, with 7 bases separating them. Per the germline V gene, CDR1 is ENHRY and CDR2 is SYGVKD. The time point was: pre-treatment sample, taken before nivolumab and TIL therapy. Source: blood, taken at baseline. This chain uses TRBV10-3 with TRBJ2-7; D remains ambiguous. This TCR derives from a woman aged 30-79 years with non-small cell lung cancer. As DNA, the CDR3 is TGTGCCATCAGAACGGAATCCTACGAGCAGTACTTC. Amino acid sequence: CAIRTESYEQYF.